This TCR beta chain was sequenced during a study of cytomegalovirus exposure and HLA in healthy donors. Here immunoSEQ multiplex PCR was the method, and the copy in TCRdb shows in-frame clones only, minus some. Of approximately 120,000 clones in the sample, 75% to 90% were seen once. Notes on this clone: Its antigen remains unidentified.

The V gene's germline CDR1 is SGHVS and CDR2 FNYEAQ. The V and J ends lost 3 bases and 5 bases respectively, with 15 bases between them. The CDR3 has 15 residues. Study observations and caveats: Among TCR beta chains, those listed as cytomegalovirus-associated numbered around 160. The study found most TCR sequences rare, yet found some public TCRs in many donors.

Sequences were obtained from PBMCs. The chain carries TRBV7-6 and TRBJ2-3, with D maybe TRBD1 (6 bases). The sequence came from a woman aged 18-30 years in good health and CMV-seronegative. CDR3 region: CASSLSQGIGDTQYF. As DNA, the CDR3 is TGTGCCAGCAGCTTGTCGCAGGGGATAGGAGATACGCAGTATTTT.